This T cell receptor beta chain was observed in a study of somatic mutations in cytotoxic T cells in rheumatoid arthritis. The table came from immunoSEQ multiplex PCR; TCRdb's copy has only in-frame clones and leaves some out. Counted here are roughly 13,000 clones, 82% occurring once; the ten biggest clones make up just under 30%. This clone was seen a few times. Germline V gene lookup returns CDR1 SGHDN and CDR2 FVKESK. V was trimmed by 2 bases and J by 2 bases, leaving 7 bases between them. This CDR3 is built from 14 residues. The chain combines TRBV14 with TRBJ2-1, with unresolved D. This clonotype was obtained from an adult with rheumatoid arthritis. The sequencing input was CD8+ T cells sorted from blood. The CDR3 is CASSQMGTYNEQFF. The CDR3, as DNA: TGTGCCAGCAGCCAAATGGGCACCTACAATGAGCAGTTCTTC.